The following is a T cell receptor beta chain sequence with its context. Donors of Cohort 3 who recovered were those that had two negative PCRs, clearance, or symptom resolution. Assay used: immunoSEQ multiplex PCR; TCRdb lists only in-frame clones, some missing. The sample records about 300,000 clones, 85% to 90% being singletons. There are 13 residues in the CDR3. Trimming removed 7 bases from V and 4 bases from J, with 11 bases in between. The entry originates in a study of blood T cell repertoires in COVID-19. The clonotype originates from a man aged 25 to 40 who had recovered from COVID-19. Sequencing was carried out using PBMCs or T cells enriched from blood (not recorded which). V gene TRBV12-3 or TRBV12-4 combines with J gene TRBJ1-5; D is ambiguous. The CDR3 region has the DNA TGTGCCAGCAATCCCGGGTGGAATCAGCCCCAGCATTTT. Translated: CASNPGWNQPQHF.